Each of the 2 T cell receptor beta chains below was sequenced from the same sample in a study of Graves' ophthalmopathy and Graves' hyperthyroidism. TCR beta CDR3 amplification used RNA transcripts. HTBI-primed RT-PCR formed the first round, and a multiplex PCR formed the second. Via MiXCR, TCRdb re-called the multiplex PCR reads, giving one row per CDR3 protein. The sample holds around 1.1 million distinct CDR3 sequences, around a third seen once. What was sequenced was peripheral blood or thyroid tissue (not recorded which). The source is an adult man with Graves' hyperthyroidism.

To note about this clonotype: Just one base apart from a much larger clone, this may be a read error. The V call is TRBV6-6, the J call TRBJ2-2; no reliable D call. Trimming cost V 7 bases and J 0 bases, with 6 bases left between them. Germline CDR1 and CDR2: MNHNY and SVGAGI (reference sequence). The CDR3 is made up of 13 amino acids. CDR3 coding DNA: TGTGCCAGCAAGTGGCCGAACACCGGGGAGCTGTTTTTT. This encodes CASKWPNTGELFF.

The CDR3 coding sequence is TGCAGTGCTTCTCGGCGAGCGGGACGTGGGGCCAACGTCCTGACTTTC. Protein sequence: CSASRRAGRGANVLTF. The chain uses TRBV20-1 and TRBJ2-6, with 7 bases matching TRBD2. The CDR3 spans 16 residues. Germline trimming cut 5 bases from V and 3 bases from J; bases unmatched to any gene: 10. Germline V gives CDR1 DFQATT, CDR2 SNEGSKA (reference sequence).